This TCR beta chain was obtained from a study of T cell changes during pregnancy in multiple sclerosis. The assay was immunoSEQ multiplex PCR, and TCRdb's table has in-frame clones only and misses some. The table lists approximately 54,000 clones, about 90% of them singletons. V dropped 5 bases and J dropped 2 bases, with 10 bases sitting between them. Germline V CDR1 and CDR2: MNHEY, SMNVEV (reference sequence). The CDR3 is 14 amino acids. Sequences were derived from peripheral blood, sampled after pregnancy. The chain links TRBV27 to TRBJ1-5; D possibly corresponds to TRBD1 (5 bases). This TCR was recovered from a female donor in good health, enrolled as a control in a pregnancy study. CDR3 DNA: TGTGCCAGCAGTGCCCAGACAGGCAATCAGCCCCAGCATTTT. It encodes CASSAQTGNQPQHF.